This T cell receptor beta chain came from a study of blood T cell repertoires in COVID-19. Overall study: Acute and convalescent COVID-19 samples came from the United States, Italy and Spain. In each case, the material was cDNA or gDNA derived from T cells, B-cell-depleted T cells, or PBMCs.

V lost 1 base and J lost 8, with 15 bases in between. Looked up from germline, CDR1 is SGHAT and CDR2 is FQDESV (reference sequence). The length of the CDR3 is 15 residues. Libraries were prepared by immunoSEQ multiplex PCR; TCRdb keeps only in-frame clonotypes and omits some of them. Among more than 120,000 clones listed, approximately 90% were seen once. This sequence joins TRBV11-1 and TRBJ2-4, with TRBD1 as a possible D gene (6 bases). The source is a woman aged 50 to 60 with acute or convalescent COVID-19. The sequenced sample was peripheral blood. CDR3 DNA: TGTGCCAGCAGCTTAGAAGCAGGGGCAATATACATTCAGTACTTC. Its protein product is CASSLEAGAIYIQYF.